A single sample gave rise to the 32 T cell receptor beta chains below, sequenced in a study of Tregs in tolerant kidney transplant recipients. This table comes from immunoSEQ multiplex PCR, and its TCRdb copy is limited to in-frame clones, with some not included. The top ten clones hold about 0.7% of a sample with approximately 43,000 clones, under 95% of them seen once. Sequenced material: Tregs from blood. The receptors come from a human donor in good health.

The chain is built from TRBV14 and TRBJ2-7; D unclear. Germline V gives CDR1 SGHDN, CDR2 FVKESK. The CDR3 runs to 14 residues. V was pared by 4 bases and J by 0 bases, with 10 bases between. CDR3 nucleotide sequence: TGTGCCAGCAGCCGCGGCCTAACCTCCTACGAGCAGTACTTC. The encoded protein is CASSRGLTSYEQYF.

The V gene is TRBV18, the J gene TRBJ2-5; 11 nucleotides align to TRBD1. TRBJ2-7 matches the DNA end more closely, so the J call is doubtful. Germline V CDR1 and CDR2: KGHSH, LQKENI. The CDR3 is made up of 16 amino acids. The CDR3 sequence is CASSPTPGQGGLEQYF. The CDR3 bases are TGTGCCAGCTCACCCACTCCGGGACAGGGGGGACTCGAGCAGTACTTC.

V is TRBV10-1 and J is TRBJ2-1; 12 bases match TRBD2. The CDR3 runs 15 residues. Germline loops: CDR1 WNHNN, CDR2 SYGVQD (reference sequence). V gave up 6 bases and J gave up 5 bases; unmatched junction bases: 5. The CDR3 DNA is TGCGCCAGCAGCGCTAGCGGGAGGGCCGACAATGAGCAGTTCTTC. This sequence encodes CASSASGRADNEQFF.

This chain links TRBV5-6 with TRBJ1-2; no reliable D call. Looked up from germline, CDR1 is SGHDT and CDR2 is YYEEEE. The CDR3 loop spans 12 amino acids. V was trimmed by 0 bases and J by 8 bases, leaving 8 bases between them. The CDR3 reads CASSLVAGGYTF. The CDR3 region has the DNA TGTGCCAGCAGCTTGGTAGCTGGGGGCTACACCTTC.

The rearrangement joins TRBV6-5 to TRBJ2-7, with 13 bases fitting TRBD2. Trimming cost V 6 bases and J 4 bases; bases outside gene matches: 6. The CDR3 spans 15 residues. CDR1 and CDR2 from the germline V gene are MNHEY and SVGAGI. The CDR3 coding sequence is TGTGCCAGCAGATTCGTACTAGCGGGGGGGTACGAGCAGTACTTC. Residues: CASRFVLAGGYEQYF.

This clone was found once. CDR3 DNA: TGTGCCAGCTCACGAGGGGGCGCGGACGAATCACCCCTCCACTTT. Amino acid sequence: CASSRGGADESPLHF. The J gene is TRBJ1-6, the V gene TRBV18; 7 nucleotides line up with TRBD1. The CDR3 spans 15 residues. Germline V gene lookup returns CDR1 KGHSH and CDR2 LQKENI. V shed 4 bases, J shed 10 bases, and the junction held 10 bases outside the gene matches.

The chain carries TRBV7-8 and TRBJ1-1; D unclear. The CDR3 is made up of 15 amino acids. V lost 5 bases to trimming and J lost 0 bases, with 13 bases between them. The germline gives CDR1 SGHVS, CDR2 FQNEAQ. The CDR3 sequence is CASSPARYMNTEAFF. In DNA form, the CDR3 reads TGTGCCAGCAGCCCAGCGAGGTACATGAACACTGAAGCTTTCTTT. Filled out from reference TRBV7-8 and TRBJ1-1, the complete variable domain reads GAGVSQSPRYKVAKRGQDVALRCDPISGHVSLFWYQQALGQGPEFLTYFQNEAQLDKSGLPSDRFFAERPEGSVSTLKIQRTQQEDSAVYLCASSPARYMNTEAFFGQGTRLTVV.

The chain carries TRBV5-4 and TRBJ1-5; a possible D gene is TRBD1 (5 bases). The CDR3 has 15 residues. Germline CDR1 is SGHNT and CDR2 is YYREEE (reference sequence). V was shortened by 0 bases and J by 4 bases, with 11 bases between the two germline ends. CDR3 nucleotide sequence: TGTGCCAGCAGCTTGGGGGGGGATAGGAATCAGCCCCAGCATTTT. Protein: CASSLGGDRNQPQHF.

The V and J genes are TRBV7-2 and TRBJ2-1; TRBD2 matches at 10 bases. CDR1 is SGHTA, CDR2 FQGNSA, per germline. The junction had 6 bases not matched to a gene; V was cut back by 1 base and J by 0 bases. The CDR3 runs to 18 residues. DNA for the CDR3: TGTGCCAGCAGCTTAGTTTTCCTAGCGGGAGCCTCCTACAATGAGCAGTTCTTC. Its translation is CASSLVFLAGASYNEQFF.

DNA for the CDR3: TGTGCCAGCAGTTACCGAACGGGACACCCCTACGAGCAGTACTTC. This sequence encodes CASSYRTGHPYEQYF. The J gene is TRBJ2-7, the V gene TRBV6-5, with TRBD1 as a possible D gene (6 bases). This CDR3 has 15 amino acids. Between the trimmed V and J ends, which lost 2 bases and 2 bases, there was a span of 13 bases. Looked up from germline, CDR1 is MNHEY and CDR2 is SVGAGI.

The V gene is TRBV19, the J gene TRBJ2-1; D might be TRBD1 or TRBD2, each matching 6 bases. This CDR3 region has 15 residues. The V gene's germline CDR1 is LNHDA and CDR2 SQIVND (reference sequence). V was shortened by 2 bases and J by 7 bases, with 15 bases between the two germline ends. The CDR3 here is CASSILGGRSNEQFF. CDR3 sequence (DNA): TGTGCCAGTAGTATATTGGGGGGCCGTTCTAATGAGCAGTTCTTC.

The rearrangement uses TRBV5-1 and TRBJ2-7, with TRBD2 matching over 9 bases. After removal of 0 bases from V and 9 bases from J, the junction contained 10 bases not matched to a gene. This CDR3 is 15 amino acids long. Germline V lookup: CDR1 SGHRS, CDR2 YFSETQ. The CDR3: CASSLAILAGRGQYF. The CDR3 nucleotides are TGCGCCAGCAGCTTGGCCATACTAGCGGGCCGAGGGCAGTACTTC.

The chain recombines TRBV4-1 with TRBJ2-2; 7 nucleotides align to TRBD1. The CDR3 covers 16 residues. Germline CDR1 and CDR2: MGHRA and YSYEKL. After removal of 2 bases from V and 0 bases from J, the junction contained 3 bases not matched to a gene. This CDR3 is CASSQRDRSNTGELFF. The CDR3, as DNA: TGCGCCAGCAGCCAAAGGGACAGATCGAACACCGGGGAGCTGTTTTTT.

V gene TRBV5-1 combines with J gene TRBJ2-1, with TRBD2 matching 16 bases. CDR1 and CDR2 from the germline V gene are SGHRS and YFSETQ. Germline trimming cut 4 bases from V and 8 bases from J; bases unmatched to any gene: 12. The CDR3 is 18 residues long. The CDR3 region has the DNA TGCGCCAGCAGCCAACCGGGACTAGCGGGGGGGCCGATTGATGAGCAGTTCTTC. Translating gives CASSQPGLAGGPIDEQFF.

The V gene is TRBV2, the J gene TRBJ2-7; the D is unclear. Deletions cut 3 bases from V and 2 bases from J, with 5 bases between. The CDR3 sequence is 12 residues long. CDR1 and CDR2 (germline): SNHLY, FYNNEI. The CDR3 DNA sequence: TGTGCCAGCAGTGACCGCCCCTACGAGCAGTACTTC. Translated: CASSDRPYEQYF. Variable domain in full (rest from reference TRBV2 and TRBJ2-7): EPEVTQTPSHQVTQMGQEVILRCVPISNHLYFYWYRQILGQKVEFLVSFYNNEISEKSEIFDDQFSVERPDGSNFTLKIRSTKLEDSAMYFCASSDRPYEQYFGPGTRLTVT.

The rearrangement uses TRBV9 and TRBJ2-7; D unresolved. The ends were cut back, 0 bases at V and 1 base at J, with 8 bases in the middle. Germline assignment: CDR1 SGDLS and CDR2 YYNGEE. CDR3 length equals 14 residues. The CDR3, as DNA: TGTGCCAGCAGCGTAGTCGGAACATCCTACGAGCAGTACTTC. Its translation is CASSVVGTSYEQYF.

The chain joins TRBV6-1 to TRBJ2-1, with TRBD2 matching over 12 bases. Germline CDR1 and CDR2: MNHNS and SASEGT. V lost 11 bases and J lost 10; bases outside the gene matches: 12. The CDR3 runs to 14 residues. CDR3 amino acids: CAALLAGGPKEQFF. DNA of the CDR3: TGTGCCGCTCTTCTAGCGGGAGGGCCGAAAGAGCAGTTCTTC.

J is TRBJ2-7 and V is TRBV2, with 7 bases that match TRBD1. Trimming at V came to 6 bases and at J to 11 bases, leaving 7 bases not matched to a gene. The germline V gene has CDR1 SNHLY and CDR2 FYNNEI. The CDR3 is 11 residues long. Here the CDR3 reads CASRAGGLEYF. CDR3 nucleotides: TGTGCCAGCAGGGCAGGGGGTTTGGAGTACTTC.

This chain uses TRBV10-3 with TRBJ1-1; TRBD1 is a possible D gene (6 bases). Germline V gives CDR1 ENHRY, CDR2 SYGVKD. The V end was cut by 2 bases, the J end by 4 bases, with 14 bases between. The CDR3 contains 15 residues. The DNA of the CDR3 is TGTGCCATCAGTGAGCTCGGGGGCGAGGGCACTGAAGCTTTCTTT. Translation gives CAISELGGEGTEAFF.

The chain couples TRBV27 to TRBJ2-1, with D uncertain. The CDR3 sequence is 16 residues long. Per the germline V gene, CDR1 is MNHEY and CDR2 is SMNVEV (reference sequence). V lost 4 bases, J lost 5 bases, and 18 bases lay in between. CDR3 loop: CASSSGRYRLHNEQFF. CDR3 DNA sequence: TGTGCCAGCAGTTCCGGGCGCTACCGACTTCACAATGAGCAGTTCTTC.

This clone was observed a handful of times. The DNA of the CDR3 is TGCGCCAGCAGCTTCACACAGGGCTGGACTGAAGCTTTCTTT. It encodes CASSFTQGWTEAFF. V gene TRBV5-1 combines with J gene TRBJ1-1, with D perhaps TRBD1 (6 bases). The CDR3 spans 14 residues. Trimming cost V 2 bases and J 5 bases, with 13 bases left between them. The germline CDR1 and CDR2 sequences are SGHRS and YFSETQ.

The V call is TRBV12-5, the J call TRBJ1-2; 7 bases are a match to TRBD1. This CDR3 has 13 residues. V lost 5 bases, J lost 4 bases, and 4 bases stayed unmatched. The V gene's germline CDR1 is LGHNT and CDR2 FRNRAP. The CDR3 nucleotides read TGTGCTAGTGGTGAGGGGACAGCCTATGGCTACACCTTC. Protein sequence: CASGEGTAYGYTF.

With regard to this clone: Because it lacks the conserved phenylalanine or tryptophan at the end, this CDR3 is likely a read error. No DNA is shown, since the ends of the CDR3 on it are uncertain; the CDR3 is the one TCRdb lists. Other DNA sequences in this sample translate to the same CDR3. The chain employs TRBV2 and TRBJ2-7; the DNA was not compared with TRBD1, the D call given in the table. The germline V gene encodes CDR1 SNHLY and CDR2 FYNNEI. The CDR3 extends over 12 residues, inclusive of both ends. The CDR3 spells CASSEGGRPQGI.

The V call is TRBV7-9, the J call TRBJ2-1; TRBD2 might be the D (6 bases). The CDR3 covers 11 residues. V was cut by 5 bases and J by 12 bases, with 11 bases left in between. The germline V gene has CDR1 SEHNR and CDR2 FQNEAQ (reference sequence). This CDR3 reads CASSPQAGQFF. The CDR3 DNA reads TGTGCCAGCAGCCCGCAAGCGGGGCAGTTCTTC.

The count of this clone is one. The V call is TRBV6-5, the J call TRBJ1-2; D unclear. Trimming removed 0 bases from V and 2 bases from J, with 7 bases in between. Germline V CDR1 and CDR2: MNHEY, SVGAGI. The CDR3 extends over 14 amino acids. As DNA, the CDR3 is TGTGCCAGCAGTTACTCCGGGAAGAACTATGGCTACACCTTC. Translating gives CASSYSGKNYGYTF.

The chain has TRBV5-1 and TRBJ1-4, with TRBD1 identical over 8 bases. The CDR3 is 14 amino acids. Germline trimming cut 4 bases from V and 7 bases from J; bases unmatched to any gene: 6. CDR1 is SGHRS, CDR2 YFSETQ, per germline. As DNA, the CDR3 is TGCGCCAGCAGCGTTCAGGGGGCAGGTGAAAAACTGTTTTTT. Amino acids: CASSVQGAGEKLFF.

The chain employs TRBV10-2 and TRBJ1-2; D ambiguous. CDR1 is WSHSY and CDR2 is SAAADI in the germline V gene. The length of the CDR3 is 10 residues. The V end lost 11 bases, the J end lost 8 bases, and 12 bases lay between the germline ends. The CDR3 bases are TGCGCCGGCCTCGTGGGAGGCTACACCTTC. As protein: CAGLVGGYTF.

This clone has only one observation. The V gene is TRBV7-9, the J gene TRBJ1-2, with TRBD1 matching 8 bases. The V segment lost 6 bases and the J segment 9 bases; nucleotides outside the gene matches: 9. There are 13 residues in the CDR3. Germline V gene lookup returns CDR1 SEHNR and CDR2 FQNEAQ (reference sequence). The chain's CDR3 is CASSSRQGLSYTF. CDR3 nucleotide sequence: TGTGCCAGCAGTTCACGACAGGGGCTTAGCTACACCTTC. Based on the CDR3 plus reference TRBV7-9 and TRBJ1-2, the full variable domain is DTGVSQNPRHKITKRGQNVTFRCDPISEHNRLYWYRQTLGQGPEFLTYFQNEAQLEKSRLLSDRFSAERPKGSFSTLEIQRTEQGDSAMYLCASSSRQGLSYTFGSGTRLTVV.

This chain links TRBV30 with TRBJ1-5; 7 bases fit TRBD1. The J segment lost 5 bases and the V segment lost 0 bases, leaving 10 bases of the junction unmatched. There are 16 residues in the CDR3. CDR1 and CDR2 (germline): GTSNPN, SVGIG (reference sequence). The CDR3, as DNA: TGTGCCTGGAGTGTTGGCCAGGGGGGCGTAGATCAGCCCCAGCATTTT. Its translation is CAWSVGQGGVDQPQHF.

The chain has TRBV7-9 and TRBJ1-2; D gene unclear. The V end lost 5 bases, the J end lost 0 bases, and 7 bases lay between the germline ends. Germline CDR1 reads SEHNR; CDR2 reads FQNEAQ (reference sequence). The CDR3 runs to 13 residues. CDR3 coding DNA: TGTGCCAGCAGCCAGGCAGCTAACTATGGCTACACCTTC. Amino acid sequence: CASSQAANYGYTF.

This clone has just a few counts. V is TRBV19 and J is TRBJ1-6, with 9 bases fitting TRBD1. Germline values: CDR1 LNHDA, CDR2 SQIVND (reference sequence). The CDR3 has 16 residues. V lost 3 bases and J lost 5; bases outside the gene matches: 5. The CDR3 nucleotides read TGTGCCAGTAGTATCGACCGGGACAGGGATAATTCACCCCTCCACTTT. Amino acid sequence: CASSIDRDRDNSPLHF.

The chain joins TRBV7-9 to TRBJ2-3; D is unclear. The germline V and J ends were trimmed by 3 bases and 6 bases, with 16 bases remaining between them. Germline V CDR1 and CDR2: SEHNR, FQNEAQ (reference sequence). The CDR3 covers 15 residues. The CDR3, as DNA: TGTGCCAGCAGCTTCCTCTCTGGCGGCCGGGATACGCAGTATTTT. Amino acids: CASSFLSGGRDTQYF.